Listed below are T cell receptor beta chains from one sample, sequenced in a study of cytomegalovirus exposure and HLA in healthy donors. TCRdb keeps only in-frame clones here, not all; method: immunoSEQ multiplex PCR. The specimen's table records 200,000 or so clones. The sequenced material came from PBMCs. These TCRs come from a boy aged 5-17 years in good health and CMV-seronegative. Both conserved end residues are part of each CDR3. The order of the fields is J gene, D gene, V gene, CDR3 protein, CDR3 DNA. A D gene is named only where the DNA matches it firmly.

j_call: TRBJ2-7
d_call: TRBD1
v_call: TRBV19
cdr3_aa: CASSPGQVYEQYF
cdr3_nt: TGTGCCAGTAGTCCGGGACAGGTCTACGAGCAGTACTTC

j_call: TRBJ1-2
d_call: NA
v_call: TRBV4-1
cdr3_aa: CASSQAGLLWGYTF
cdr3_nt: TGCGCCAGCAGCCAAGCGGGTCTGCTATGGGGCTACACCTTC

j_call: TRBJ2-1
d_call: NA
v_call: TRBV5-1
cdr3_aa: CASSLNAGENEQFF
cdr3_nt: TGCGCCAGCAGCTTGAACGCAGGGGAGAATGAGCAGTTCTTC

j_call: TRBJ1-1
d_call: TRBD1
v_call: TRBV4-1
cdr3_aa: CASSPRTGDERGTEAFF
cdr3_nt: TGCGCCAGCAGCCCCCGGACAGGGGATGAACGTGGCACTGAAGCTTTCTTT

j_call: TRBJ1-2
d_call: NA
v_call: TRBV5-6
cdr3_aa: CASSIGQKFYGYTF
cdr3_nt: TGTGCCAGCAGCATCGGACAGAAGTTCTATGGCTACACCTTC

j_call: TRBJ1-6
d_call: TRBD1
v_call: TRBV6-5
cdr3_aa: CASTRQGAGSPLHF
cdr3_nt: TGTGCCAGCACCCGACAGGGGGCAGGATCACCCCTCCACTTT

j_call: TRBJ2-7
d_call: TRBD2
v_call: TRBV2
cdr3_aa: CASTPSPGGSYEQYF
cdr3_nt: TGTGCCAGCACTCCCTCGCCGGGGGGATCCTACGAGCAGTACTTC

j_call: TRBJ2-1
d_call: TRBD1
v_call: TRBV6-5
cdr3_aa: CASSWDRGLNEQFF
cdr3_nt: TGTGCCAGCAGTTGGGACAGGGGCCTCAATGAGCAGTTCTTC

j_call: TRBJ2-1
d_call: NA
v_call: TRBV7-3
cdr3_aa: CASSLPVGNNEQFF
cdr3_nt: TGTGCCAGCAGCCTCCCCGTCGGGAACAATGAGCAGTTCTTC

j_call: TRBJ2-3
d_call: NA
v_call: TRBV4-3
cdr3_aa: CASSQEGGQDTDTQYF
cdr3_nt: TGCGCCAGCAGCCAAGAAGGAGGGCAGGATACAGATACGCAGTATTTT

j_call: TRBJ2-3
d_call: TRBD2
v_call: TRBV4-2
cdr3_aa: CASSQVILAGGSTDTQYF
cdr3_nt: TGTGCCAGCAGCCAAGTTATTCTAGCGGGGGGAAGCACAGATACGCAGTATTTT

j_call: TRBJ2-5
d_call: TRBD2
v_call: TRBV9
cdr3_aa: CASSVTSGGPGETQYF
cdr3_nt: TGTGCCAGCAGCGTGACTAGCGGGGGGCCGGGGGAGACCCAGTACTTC

j_call: TRBJ1-5
d_call: TRBD1
v_call: TRBV6-1
cdr3_aa: CASKGQVGQPQHF
cdr3_nt: TGTGCCAGCAAAGGACAGGTTGGACAGCCCCAGCATTTT

j_call: TRBJ2-1
d_call: TRBD2
v_call: TRBV7-3
cdr3_aa: CASSPRSTSGFYNEQFF
cdr3_nt: TGTGCCAGCAGCCCAAGATCGACTAGCGGGTTCTACAATGAGCAGTTCTTC

j_call: TRBJ2-1
d_call: TRBD2
v_call: TRBV19
cdr3_aa: CASSNLAGGPNEQFF
cdr3_nt: TGTGCCAGTAGTAACCTAGCGGGGGGGCCCAATGAGCAGTTCTTC

j_call: TRBJ2-7
d_call: TRBD2
v_call: TRBV4-2
cdr3_aa: CASSQKTSGGSYEQYF
cdr3_nt: TGTGCCAGCAGCCAAAAAACTAGCGGGGGTTCCTACGAGCAGTACTTC

j_call: TRBJ1-2
d_call: NA
v_call: TRBV4-3
cdr3_aa: CASSQDTRQDGYTF
cdr3_nt: TGCGCCAGCAGCCAAGATACCCGGCAGGATGGCTACACCTTC

j_call: TRBJ2-5
d_call: TRBD2
v_call: TRBV15
cdr3_aa: CATSKTSGVSEGTQYF
cdr3_nt: TGTGCCACCAGCAAGACTAGCGGGGTTAGCGAGGGGACCCAGTACTTC

j_call: TRBJ1-1
d_call: TRBD1
v_call: TRBV19
cdr3_aa: CASTKTGVDSTEAFF
cdr3_nt: TGTGCCAGTACGAAGACAGGGGTTGATAGCACTGAAGCTTTCTTT

j_call: TRBJ2-5
d_call: NA
v_call: TRBV10-3
cdr3_aa: CAISESGGEETQYF
cdr3_nt: TGTGCCATCAGTGAGTCAGGAGGGGAAGAGACCCAGTACTTC

j_call: TRBJ1-3
d_call: NA
v_call: TRBV19
cdr3_aa: CASSIPGYGNTIYF
cdr3_nt: TGTGCCAGTAGTATCCCAGGGTACGGAAACACCATATATTTT

j_call: TRBJ2-7
d_call: NA
v_call: TRBV5-6
cdr3_aa: CASKPGQQLLYEQYF
cdr3_nt: TGTGCCAGCAAGCCCGGACAGCAACTCCTATACGAGCAGTACTTC

j_call: TRBJ2-3
d_call: NA
v_call: TRBV9
cdr3_aa: CASSGQDTQYF
cdr3_nt: TGTGCCAGCAGCGGACAGGATACGCAGTATTTT

j_call: TRBJ1-4
d_call: NA
v_call: TRBV7-9
cdr3_aa: CASSSSPLANEKLFF
cdr3_nt: TGTGCCAGCAGCTCAAGCCCCCTGGCTAATGAAAAACTGTTTTTT

j_call: TRBJ2-7
d_call: TRBD2
v_call: TRBV27
cdr3_aa: CASNPGLRGGYEQYF
cdr3_nt: TGTGCCAGCAACCCAGGGTTGCGGGGGGGCTACGAGCAGTACTTC

j_call: TRBJ1-2
d_call: TRBD1
v_call: TRBV7-2
cdr3_aa: CASSPGGVYGYTF
cdr3_nt: TGTGCCAGCAGCCCAGGGGGCGTCTATGGCTACACCTTC

j_call: TRBJ1-2
d_call: TRBD1
v_call: TRBV16
cdr3_aa: CASSRQQGAGGYTF
cdr3_nt: TGTGCCAGCAGCCGCCAACAGGGGGCGGGAGGCTACACCTTC

j_call: TRBJ2-5
d_call: TRBD1
v_call: TRBV5-8
cdr3_aa: CASSFGTGEETQYF
cdr3_nt: TGTGCCAGCAGCTTCGGGACAGGGGAGGAGACCCAGTACTTC

j_call: TRBJ2-5
d_call: NA
v_call: TRBV6-5
cdr3_aa: CASSYEGRGETQYF
cdr3_nt: TGTGCCAGCAGTTACGAGGGCCGGGGGGAGACCCAGTACTTC

j_call: TRBJ1-5
d_call: NA
v_call: TRBV2
cdr3_aa: CASSEEGGVYQPQHF
cdr3_nt: TGTGCCAGCAGTGAGGAGGGTGGCGTATATCAGCCCCAGCATTTT

j_call: TRBJ1-5
d_call: TRBD1
v_call: TRBV30
cdr3_aa: CAWGRGTGPQHF
cdr3_nt: TGTGCCTGGGGACGAGGGACAGGGCCCCAGCATTTT

j_call: TRBJ2-1
d_call: NA
v_call: TRBV13
cdr3_aa: CASNPITGYNEQFF
cdr3_nt: TGTGCCAGCAACCCGATTACTGGCTACAATGAGCAGTTCTTC

j_call: TRBJ2-2
d_call: NA
v_call: TRBV10-3
cdr3_aa: CAISASGTNTGELFF
cdr3_nt: TGTGCCATCAGTGCCTCCGGGACGAACACCGGGGAGCTGTTTTTT

j_call: TRBJ2-2
d_call: TRBD1
v_call: TRBV9
cdr3_aa: CASSRGPNTGELFF
cdr3_nt: TGTGCCAGCAGCAGGGGGCCAAACACCGGGGAGCTGTTTTTT

j_call: TRBJ2-5
d_call: NA
v_call: TRBV2
cdr3_aa: CASSPAGSVFVEETQYF
cdr3_nt: TGTGCCAGCAGTCCCGCGGGGTCCGTTTTCGTTGAAGAGACCCAGTACTTC

j_call: TRBJ1-2
d_call: NA
v_call: TRBV4-1
cdr3_aa: CASSQAWGTHEDYGYTF
cdr3_nt: TGCGCCAGCAGCCAAGCTTGGGGGACACACGAGGACTATGGCTACACCTTC

j_call: TRBJ2-2
d_call: NA
v_call: TRBV6-5
cdr3_aa: CASSFTVLNTGELFF
cdr3_nt: TGTGCCAGCAGTTTTACCGTACTGAACACCGGGGAGCTGTTTTTT

j_call: TRBJ2-1
d_call: TRBD2
v_call: TRBV2
cdr3_aa: CASSGLAGAGRGQFF
cdr3_nt: TGTGCCAGCAGTGGCCTAGCGGGGGCCGGTAGGGGGCAGTTCTTC

j_call: TRBJ2-1
d_call: TRBD2
v_call: TRBV4-1
cdr3_aa: CASSQSSVGGYNEQFF
cdr3_nt: TGCGCCAGCAGCCAATCTAGCGTCGGGGGGTACAATGAGCAGTTCTTC

j_call: TRBJ2-5
d_call: TRBD1
v_call: TRBV7-8
cdr3_aa: CASSFYGQEETQYF
cdr3_nt: TGTGCCAGCAGCTTCTATGGACAGGAAGAGACCCAGTACTTC

j_call: TRBJ2-7
d_call: TRBD1
v_call: TRBV7-6
cdr3_aa: CASSRGTGYEQYF
cdr3_nt: TGTGCCAGCAGCCGAGGGACAGGCTACGAGCAGTACTTC

j_call: TRBJ1-1
d_call: NA
v_call: TRBV11-2
cdr3_aa: CASSLEREYTEAFF
cdr3_nt: TGTGCCAGCAGCTTAGAAAGGGAGTACACTGAAGCTTTCTTT

j_call: TRBJ2-7
d_call: TRBD1
v_call: TRBV28
cdr3_aa: CASRPVDRVSEQYF
cdr3_nt: TGTGCCAGCAGGCCGGTCGACAGGGTGAGTGAGCAGTACTTC

j_call: TRBJ1-5
d_call: TRBD1
v_call: TRBV27
cdr3_aa: CASSLRQGQPQHF
cdr3_nt: TGTGCCAGCAGTTTAAGACAGGGTCAGCCCCAGCATTTT